The entry below gives a single TCR beta chain sequence along with its context. The data were taken from a study of blood T cell repertoires in COVID-19. About the research overall: COVID-19 samples from acute and convalescent phases originated in the United States, Italy and Spain.

Participants, about 18 to 100 years old, spanned fewer than 30 US areas. Two negative PCRs, clearance, or symptom resolution were required of recovered Cohort 3 donors. Germline lookup yields CDR1 SGHTA and CDR2 FQGTGA. Trimming at V came to 1 base and at J to 6 bases, leaving 14 bases not matched to a gene. The CDR3 contains 18 residues. Authors' data handling: From reference gene primer amplification, estimates of nucleated cell counts were derived. TCRdb's table, derived via immunoSEQ multiplex PCR, lists solely in-frame clones and lacks some. The V and J calls and clone size were taken over from that table, and D and trimming were inferred from the DNA. This repertoire shows about 320,000 clones, roughly 87% found once; its top ten account for more than 8.5%.

V and J are TRBV7-3 and TRBJ2-3; 9 nucleotides agree with TRBD2. The sequenced sample was PBMCs or T cells enriched from blood (not recorded which). The TCR comes from a woman younger than 35 who had recovered from COVID-19. The CDR3 region has the DNA TGTGCCAGCAGCTTAAACCCCGTTGGGCTAGCGGGGATCGATACGCAGTATTTT. It specifies CASSLNPVGLAGIDTQYF. The complete variable domain, with remaining parts taken from reference TRBV7-3 and TRBJ2-3, reads GAGVSQTPSNKVTEKGKYVELRCDPISGHTALYWYRQSLGQGPEFLIYFQGTGAADDSGLPNDRFFAVRPEGSVSTLKIQRTERGDSAVYLCASSLNPVGLAGIDTQYFGPGTRLTVL.